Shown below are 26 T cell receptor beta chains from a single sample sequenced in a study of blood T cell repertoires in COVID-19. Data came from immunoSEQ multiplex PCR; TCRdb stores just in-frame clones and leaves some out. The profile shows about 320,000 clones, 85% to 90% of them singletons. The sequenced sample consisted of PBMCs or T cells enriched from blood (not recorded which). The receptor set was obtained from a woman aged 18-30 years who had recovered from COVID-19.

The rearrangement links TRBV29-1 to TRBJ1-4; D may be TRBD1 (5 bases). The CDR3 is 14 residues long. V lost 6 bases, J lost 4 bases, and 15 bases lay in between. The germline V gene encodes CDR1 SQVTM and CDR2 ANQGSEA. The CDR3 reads CSVEKGLHNEKLFF. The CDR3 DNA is TGCAGCGTGGAAAAGGGACTCCATAATGAAAAACTGTTTTTT.

The DNA for the CDR3 is TGTGCCTGGAGTGTACTAACCTTTGGGGCTTTCTTT. This gives the protein CAWSVLTFGAFF. V usage is TRBV30 and J usage is TRBJ1-1; D is undetermined. The germline V and J ends were trimmed by 0 bases and 11 bases, with 13 bases remaining between them. The CDR3 covers 12 residues. Looked up from germline, CDR1 is GTSNPN and CDR2 is SVGIG (reference sequence).

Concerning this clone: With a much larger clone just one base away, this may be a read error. The CDR3 DNA reads as TGTGCCAGCAGCCCCGGGACAGGGGGTTACGAGCAGTACTTC. It translates to CASSPGTGGYEQYF. This chain joins TRBV7-8 and TRBJ2-7; TRBD1 aligns across 11 bases. CDR1 and CDR2 (germline): SGHVS, FQNEAQ. The J segment lost 4 bases and the V segment lost 5 bases, leaving 4 bases of the junction unmatched. This CDR3 comprises 14 residues.

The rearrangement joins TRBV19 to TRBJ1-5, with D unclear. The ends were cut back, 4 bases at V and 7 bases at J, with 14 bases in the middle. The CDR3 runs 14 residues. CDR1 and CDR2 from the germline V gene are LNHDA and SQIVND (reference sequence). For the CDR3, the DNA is TGTGCCAGTAGTAAATCGGATAGCAGACAGCCCCAGCATTTT. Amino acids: CASSKSDSRQPQHF.

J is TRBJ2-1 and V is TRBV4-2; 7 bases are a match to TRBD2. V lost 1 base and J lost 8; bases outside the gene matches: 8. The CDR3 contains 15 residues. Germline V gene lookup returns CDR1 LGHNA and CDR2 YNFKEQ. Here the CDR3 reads CASSQARGVGDEQFF. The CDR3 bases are TGTGCCAGCAGCCAAGCACGGGGGGTAGGGGATGAGCAGTTCTTC.

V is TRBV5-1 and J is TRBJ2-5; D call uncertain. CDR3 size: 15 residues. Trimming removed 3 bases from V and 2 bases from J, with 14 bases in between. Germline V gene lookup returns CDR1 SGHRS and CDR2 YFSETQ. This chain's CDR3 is CASSSDVGPQETQYF. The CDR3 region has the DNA TGCGCCAGCAGCTCCGATGTGGGCCCACAAGAGACCCAGTACTTC. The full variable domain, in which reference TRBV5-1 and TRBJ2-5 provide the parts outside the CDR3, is KAGVTQTPRYLIKTRGQQVTLSCSPISGHRSVSWYQQTPGQGLQFLFEYFSETQRNKGNFPGRFSGRQFSNSRSEMNVSTLELGDSALYLCASSSDVGPQETQYFGPGTRLLVL.

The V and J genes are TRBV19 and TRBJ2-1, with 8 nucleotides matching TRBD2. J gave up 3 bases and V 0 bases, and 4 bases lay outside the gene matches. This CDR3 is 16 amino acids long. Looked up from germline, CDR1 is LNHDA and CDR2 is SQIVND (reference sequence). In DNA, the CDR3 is TGTGCCAGTAGTATAGACTTAGCGGGAAACTACAATGAGCAGTTCTTC. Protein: CASSIDLAGNYNEQFF.

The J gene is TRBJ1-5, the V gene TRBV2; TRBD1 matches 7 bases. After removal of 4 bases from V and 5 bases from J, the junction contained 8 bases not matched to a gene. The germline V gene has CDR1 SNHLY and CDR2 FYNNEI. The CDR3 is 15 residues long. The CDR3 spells CASSAQGGRYQPQHF. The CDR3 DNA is TGTGCCAGCAGTGCCCAGGGGGGAAGGTATCAGCCCCAGCATTTT.

The CDR3 DNA is TGTGCCACCAGCAGCCAGGGGGACACTGAAGCTTTCTTT. Translating it yields CATSSQGDTEAFF. This chain connects TRBV15 to TRBJ1-1, with TRBD1 matching 7 bases. With V trimmed by 3 bases and J by 3 bases, 1 base remained unmatched. Germline lookup yields CDR1 LNHNV and CDR2 YYDKDF (reference sequence). This CDR3 comprises 13 residues.

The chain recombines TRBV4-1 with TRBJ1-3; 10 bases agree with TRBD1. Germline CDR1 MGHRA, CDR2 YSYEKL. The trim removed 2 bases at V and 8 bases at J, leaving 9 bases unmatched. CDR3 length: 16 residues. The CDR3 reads CASSQRQGASYDTIYF. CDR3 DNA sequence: TGCGCCAGCAGCCAACGACAGGGGGCTAGTTACGACACCATATATTTT.

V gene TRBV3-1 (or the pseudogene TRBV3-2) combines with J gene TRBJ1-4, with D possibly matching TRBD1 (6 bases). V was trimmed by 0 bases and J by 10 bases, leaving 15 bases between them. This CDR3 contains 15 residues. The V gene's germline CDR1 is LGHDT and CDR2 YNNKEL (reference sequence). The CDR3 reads CASSQDTTGSGKLFF. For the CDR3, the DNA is TGTGCCAGCAGCCAAGATACGACAGGATCTGGAAAACTGTTTTTT.

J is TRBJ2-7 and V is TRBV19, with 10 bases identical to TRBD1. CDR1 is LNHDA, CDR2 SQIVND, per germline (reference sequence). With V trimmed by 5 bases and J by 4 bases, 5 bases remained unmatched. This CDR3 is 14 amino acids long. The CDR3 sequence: CASSPGTGEYEQYF. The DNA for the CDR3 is TGTGCCAGTAGTCCCGGGACAGGGGAGTACGAGCAGTACTTC.

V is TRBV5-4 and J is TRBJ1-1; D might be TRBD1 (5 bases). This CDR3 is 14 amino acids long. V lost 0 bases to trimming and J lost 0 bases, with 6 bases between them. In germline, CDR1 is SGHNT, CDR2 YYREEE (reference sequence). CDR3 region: CASSLGQMNTEAFF. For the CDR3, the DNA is TGTGCCAGCAGCTTGGGACAGATGAACACTGAAGCTTTCTTT.

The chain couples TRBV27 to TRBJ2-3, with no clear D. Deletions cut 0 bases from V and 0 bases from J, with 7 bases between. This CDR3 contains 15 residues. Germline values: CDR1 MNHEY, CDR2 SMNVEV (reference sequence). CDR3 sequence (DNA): TGTGCCAGCAGTTTATCGGTACGGAGCACAGATACGCAGTATTTT. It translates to CASSLSVRSTDTQYF.

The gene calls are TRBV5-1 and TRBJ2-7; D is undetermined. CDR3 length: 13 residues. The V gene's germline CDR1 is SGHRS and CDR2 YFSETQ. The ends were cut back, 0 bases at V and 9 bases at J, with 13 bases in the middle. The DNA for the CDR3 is TGCGCCAGCAGCTTGGGAGAAGAGTTCGGGCAGTACTTC. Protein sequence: CASSLGEEFGQYF.

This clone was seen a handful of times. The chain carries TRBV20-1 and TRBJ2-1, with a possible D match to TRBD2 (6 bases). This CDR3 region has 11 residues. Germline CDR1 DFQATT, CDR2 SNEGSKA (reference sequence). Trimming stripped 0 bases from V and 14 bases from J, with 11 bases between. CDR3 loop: CSARDRGLEFF. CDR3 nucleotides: TGCAGTGCTAGAGATCGGGGGTTGGAGTTCTTC.

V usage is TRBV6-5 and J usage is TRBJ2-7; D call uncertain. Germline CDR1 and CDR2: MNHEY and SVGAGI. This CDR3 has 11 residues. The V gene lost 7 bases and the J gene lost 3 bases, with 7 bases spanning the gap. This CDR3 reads CASNNLYEQYF. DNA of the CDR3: TGTGCCAGCAACAATCTCTACGAGCAGTACTTC.

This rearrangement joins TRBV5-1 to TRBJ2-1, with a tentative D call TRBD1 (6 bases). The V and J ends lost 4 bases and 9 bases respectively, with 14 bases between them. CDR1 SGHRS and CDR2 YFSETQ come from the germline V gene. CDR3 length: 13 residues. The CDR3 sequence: CASSTGTIGEQFF. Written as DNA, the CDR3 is TGCGCCAGCAGCACTGGGACAATAGGTGAGCAGTTCTTC.

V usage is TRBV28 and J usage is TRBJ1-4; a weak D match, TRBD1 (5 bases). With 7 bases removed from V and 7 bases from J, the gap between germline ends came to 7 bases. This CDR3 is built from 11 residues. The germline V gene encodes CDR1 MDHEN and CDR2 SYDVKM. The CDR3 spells CASTQGEKLFF. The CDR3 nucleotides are TGTGCCAGCACGCAGGGTGAAAAACTGTTTTTT.

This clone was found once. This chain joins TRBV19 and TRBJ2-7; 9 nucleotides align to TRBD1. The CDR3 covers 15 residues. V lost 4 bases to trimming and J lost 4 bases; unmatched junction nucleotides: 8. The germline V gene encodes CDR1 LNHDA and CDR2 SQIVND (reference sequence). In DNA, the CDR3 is TGTGCCAGTAGTAGGGGACAGGGAACATTTTACGAGCAGTACTTC. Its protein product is CASSRGQGTFYEQYF. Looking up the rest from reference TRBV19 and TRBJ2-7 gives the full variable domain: DGGITQSPKYLFRKEGQNVTLSCEQNLNHDAMYWYRQDPGQGLRLIYYSQIVNDFQKGDIAEGYSVSREKKESFPLTVTSAQKNPTAFYLCASSRGQGTFYEQYFGPGTRLTVT.

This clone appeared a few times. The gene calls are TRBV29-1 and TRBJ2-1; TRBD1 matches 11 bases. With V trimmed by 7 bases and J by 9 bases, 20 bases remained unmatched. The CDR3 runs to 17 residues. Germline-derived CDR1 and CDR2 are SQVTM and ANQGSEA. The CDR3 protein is CSGPGTGGIRNSGEQFF. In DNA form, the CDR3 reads TGCAGCGGGCCCGGGACAGGGGGGATCCGCAATTCGGGTGAGCAGTTCTTC.

The CDR3 region is CASSRQGAREQFF. As DNA, the CDR3 is TGTGCCAGCAGCCGACAGGGGGCTCGTGAGCAGTTCTTC. This chain links TRBV3-1 (or the pseudogene TRBV3-2) with TRBJ2-1; 10 bases are a match to TRBD1. Germline V gene data show CDR1 as LGHDT and CDR2 as YNNKEL (reference sequence). This CDR3 is 13 amino acids long. The trim removed 4 bases at V and 9 bases at J, leaving 3 bases unmatched.

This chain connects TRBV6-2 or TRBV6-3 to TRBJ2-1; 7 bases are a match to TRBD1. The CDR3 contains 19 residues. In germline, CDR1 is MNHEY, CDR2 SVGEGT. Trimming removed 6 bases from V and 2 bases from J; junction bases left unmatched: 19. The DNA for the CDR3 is TGTGCCAGCAGCCACGACGGAAGATTCGGTGGACAGGCCTACAATGAGCAGTTCTTC. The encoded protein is CASSHDGRFGGQAYNEQFF.

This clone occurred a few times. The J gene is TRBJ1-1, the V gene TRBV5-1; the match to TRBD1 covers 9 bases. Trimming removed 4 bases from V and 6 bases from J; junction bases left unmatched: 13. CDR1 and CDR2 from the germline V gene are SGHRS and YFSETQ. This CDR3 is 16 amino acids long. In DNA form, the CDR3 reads TGCGCCAGCAGCCCTTTTGAAGACAGGGGGACACCTGAAGCTTTCTTT. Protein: CASSPFEDRGTPEAFF.

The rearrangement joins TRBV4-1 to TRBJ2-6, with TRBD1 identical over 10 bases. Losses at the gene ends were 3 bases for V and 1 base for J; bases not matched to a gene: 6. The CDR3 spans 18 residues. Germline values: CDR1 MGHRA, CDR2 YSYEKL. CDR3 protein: CASSHPGTGVSGANVLTF. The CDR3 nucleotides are TGCGCCAGCAGCCATCCTGGGACAGGGGTTTCTGGGGCCAACGTCCTGACTTTC.

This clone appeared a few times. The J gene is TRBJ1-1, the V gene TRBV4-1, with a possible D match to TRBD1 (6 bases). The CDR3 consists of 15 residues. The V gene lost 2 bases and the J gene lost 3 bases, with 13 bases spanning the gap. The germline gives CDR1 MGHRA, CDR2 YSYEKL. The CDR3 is CASSQYLGGDTEAFF. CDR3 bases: TGCGCCAGCAGCCAATATCTAGGGGGAGACACTGAAGCTTTCTTT.